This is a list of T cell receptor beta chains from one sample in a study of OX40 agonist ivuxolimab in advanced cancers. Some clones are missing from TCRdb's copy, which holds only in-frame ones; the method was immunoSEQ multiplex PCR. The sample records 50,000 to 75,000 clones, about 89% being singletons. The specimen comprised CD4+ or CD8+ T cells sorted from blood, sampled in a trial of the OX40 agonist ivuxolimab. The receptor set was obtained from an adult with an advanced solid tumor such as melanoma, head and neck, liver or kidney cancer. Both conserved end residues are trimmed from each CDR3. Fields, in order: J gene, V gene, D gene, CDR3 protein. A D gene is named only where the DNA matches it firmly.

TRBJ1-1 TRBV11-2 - ASSLVAWVNTEAF
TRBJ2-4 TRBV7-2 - ASSTAFNLAKNIQY
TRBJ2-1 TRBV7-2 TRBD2 ASSLTSGGAPNEQF
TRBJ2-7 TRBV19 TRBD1 ASRWDRDSYEQY
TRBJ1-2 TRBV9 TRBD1 ASSVAYGQVANYGYT
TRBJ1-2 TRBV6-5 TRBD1 ASSEGGGTGSYT
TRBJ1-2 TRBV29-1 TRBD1 SVGIDRVGGYT
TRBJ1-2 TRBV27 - ASSPGGGLYGYT
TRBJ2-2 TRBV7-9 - ASSLAGHRANTGELF
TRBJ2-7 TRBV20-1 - SARKDYEQY
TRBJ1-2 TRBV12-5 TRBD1 ASGTQGNRGYT
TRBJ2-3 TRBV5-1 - ASSSLDSDTQY
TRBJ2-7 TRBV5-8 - ASPPLGGYEQY
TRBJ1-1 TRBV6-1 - ASSSQQGTEAF
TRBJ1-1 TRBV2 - ASREGGAEAF
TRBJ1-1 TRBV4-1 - ASSQLPGGGERTEAF
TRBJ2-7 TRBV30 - AWGRRGSYEQY
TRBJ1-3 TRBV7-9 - ASSLTTGTADTIY
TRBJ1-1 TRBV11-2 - ASSFSGTEAF
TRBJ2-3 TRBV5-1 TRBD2 ASAWEGSTDTQY
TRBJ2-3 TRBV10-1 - ASSETQDGPTDTQY
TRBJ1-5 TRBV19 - ASRGWQENQPQH
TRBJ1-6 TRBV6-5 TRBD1 ASSKFRGISSPLH
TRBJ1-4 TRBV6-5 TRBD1 ASSILDRVGEKLF
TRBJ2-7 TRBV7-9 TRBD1 ASSLPGTGSYEQY
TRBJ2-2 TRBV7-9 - ASSPPESGELF
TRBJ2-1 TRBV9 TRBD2 ASSQIAGDNEQF
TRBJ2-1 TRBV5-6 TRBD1 ASSWDRGDNEQF
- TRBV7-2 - ASSLANEQY
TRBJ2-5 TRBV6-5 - ASSYGGQETQY
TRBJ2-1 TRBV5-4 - ASSFLGNNEQF
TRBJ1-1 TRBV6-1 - ASSEQGLGTEAF
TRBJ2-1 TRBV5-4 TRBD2 ASSLEGLYNEQF
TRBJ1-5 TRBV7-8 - ASSLGGFVGQPQH
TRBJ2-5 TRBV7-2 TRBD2 ASSFVQLGTSGHEETQY
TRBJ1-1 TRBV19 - ASSRSGFTEAF
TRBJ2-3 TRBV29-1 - SVLLDTQY
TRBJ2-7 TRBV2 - ASSEGAFSEQY
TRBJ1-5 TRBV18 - ASSPGSGQPQH
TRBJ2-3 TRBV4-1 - ASSQGTLSTDTQY
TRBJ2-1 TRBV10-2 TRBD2 ASRYSVWTSGNEQF
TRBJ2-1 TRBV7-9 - ASSSRVSYNEQF
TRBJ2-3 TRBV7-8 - ASSPTGVARTDTQY
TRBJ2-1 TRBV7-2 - ASSLVTYNEQF